The 21 T cell receptor beta chains below come from one sample, sequenced in a study of cytomegalovirus exposure and HLA in healthy donors. Primers included in the PCR were 60 Vbeta and 13 Jbeta primers. Produced via immunoSEQ multiplex PCR; TCRdb's table is partial and in-frame only. The data contain roughly 180,000 clones, approximately 72% of them seen just once; the ten biggest clones take up approximately 2.4%. The specimen was PBMCs. The source is a female donor in good health and CMV-seronegative.

CDR3 sequence reads: CASSLQGGNYGYTF. The CDR3 DNA reads TGTGCCAGCAGCTTACAGGGGGGGAACTATGGCTACACCTTC. The rearrangement joins TRBV5-4 to TRBJ1-2, with TRBD1 matching over 8 bases. The CDR3 consists of 14 residues. The junction had 2 bases not matched to a gene; V was cut back by 2 bases and J by 2 bases. The V gene's germline CDR1 is SGHNT and CDR2 YYREEE (reference sequence).

This chain links TRBV7-2 with TRBJ1-2, with 7 nucleotides matching TRBD1. The V segment lost 1 base and the J segment 14 bases; nucleotides outside the gene matches: 13. The CDR3 runs to 14 residues. CDR1 is SGHTA, CDR2 FQGNSA, per germline. The CDR3 region is CASSLDKGQRGWTF. The CDR3 DNA reads as TGTGCCAGCAGCTTAGATAAGGGACAGCGCGGTTGGACCTTC.

The V gene is TRBV7-8, the J gene TRBJ2-7; TRBD2 is a possible D gene (6 bases). CDR1 SGHVS and CDR2 FQNEAQ come from the germline V gene. CDR3 length: 13 amino acids. V was shortened by 6 bases and J by 4 bases, with 13 bases between the two germline ends. This CDR3 is CASRPGDEYEQYF. CDR3 in DNA: TGTGCCAGCAGGCCGGGGGATGAGTACGAGCAGTACTTC.

V and J are TRBV27 and TRBJ2-5; TRBD1 aligns across 7 bases. Unmatched junction bases numbered 14, after V lost 2 bases and J lost 11 bases. The CDR3 has 15 amino acids. Germline V CDR1 and CDR2: MNHEY, SMNVEV (reference sequence). The CDR3 loop is CASSLVAGGGEEQYF. Written as DNA, the CDR3 is TGTGCCAGCAGTTTAGTGGCAGGGGGTGGTGAAGAGCAGTACTTC.

V and J are TRBV10-3 and TRBJ2-7; 7 nucleotides line up with TRBD1. The trim removed 6 bases at V and 5 bases at J, leaving 4 bases unmatched. Germline V lookup: CDR1 ENHRY, CDR2 SYGVKD. The CDR3 has 12 residues. CDR3 DNA sequence: TGTGCCATCAGCCTACAGGGGAACGAGCAGTACTTC. Translation gives CAISLQGNEQYF.

The DNA for the CDR3 is TGTGCCACCCGGCGGCGGGGAAAGCCAGATACGCAGTATTTT. Protein product: CATRRRGKPDTQYF. The chain has TRBV27 and TRBJ2-3; D possibly corresponds to TRBD2 (6 bases). V lost 10 bases and J 4 bases, leaving 18 bases between the germline ends. Per germline, CDR1 MNHEY and CDR2 SMNVEV (reference sequence). The CDR3 sequence is 14 residues long.

In the case of this clone: Because the CDR3 is missing its conserved closing phenylalanine or tryptophan, this is likely a read error. This chain uses TRBV18 with TRBJ1-2; D is ambiguous. CDR3 length: 15 residues. The germline gives CDR1 KGHSH, CDR2 LQKENI. V dropped 1 base and J dropped 6 bases, with 15 bases sitting between them. In nucleotides, the CDR3 is TGTGCCAGCTCACCACTAAGCCCTCGTGCGGATGGCTACACCCTC. This codes for CASSPLSPRADGYTL.

The V call is TRBV11-2, the J call TRBJ1-4; D gene unclear. The V and J ends lost 2 bases and 4 bases respectively, with 14 bases between them. The CDR3 totals 16 residues. Germline values: CDR1 SGHAT, CDR2 FQNNGV. CDR3 in amino acids: CASSLMLRQVNEKLFF. CDR3 DNA: TGTGCCAGCAGCTTAATGTTACGCCAGGTTAATGAAAAACTGTTTTTT.

The genes are TRBV5-1 and TRBJ1-5, with a weak D call TRBD1 (6 bases). V was cut by 2 bases and J by 0 bases, with 12 bases left in between. Germline lookup yields CDR1 SGHRS and CDR2 YFSETQ. CDR3 length equals 16 residues. In DNA, the CDR3 is TGCGCCAGCAGCTTTACAGGGTGGGTTAGCAATCAGCCCCAGCATTTT. Amino acids: CASSFTGWVSNQPQHF.

The V call is TRBV7-3, the J call TRBJ2-1, with D possibly being TRBD2 (5 bases). There are 15 residues in the CDR3. V gave up 5 bases and J gave up 7 bases, with 18 bases separating them. Germline-derived CDR1 and CDR2 are SGHTA and FQGTGA. The CDR3 is CASSQSGLPENEQFF. In DNA form, the CDR3 reads TGTGCCAGCAGCCAAAGCGGCCTCCCCGAGAATGAGCAGTTCTTC.

This clone showed up just a few times. The chain combines TRBV4-3 with TRBJ1-1; the match to TRBD1 covers 7 bases. The CDR3 has 15 amino acids. With V trimmed by 4 bases and J by 3 bases, 8 bases remained unmatched. Germline lookup yields CDR1 LGHNA and CDR2 YSLEER. The CDR3 here is CASSPSGGGYTEAFF. As DNA, the CDR3 is TGCGCCAGCAGCCCATCAGGGGGAGGATACACTGAAGCTTTCTTT.

This clone came up a few times. The gene calls are TRBV14 and TRBJ2-2; no reliable D call. The CDR3 covers 13 residues. Trimming took off 2 bases at V and 5 bases at J, with 6 bases between the two ends. CDR1 is SGHDN and CDR2 is FVKESK in the germline V gene. CDR3 loop: CASSQYGTGELFF. CDR3 coding DNA: TGTGCCAGCAGCCAATACGGGACCGGGGAGCTGTTTTTT.

This CDR3 reads CAYRGRTYEQYF. The CDR3 coding sequence is TGTGCCTATAGGGGCAGGACCTACGAGCAGTACTTC. The V call is TRBV2, the J call TRBJ2-7; weak D call: TRBD1 (5 bases). The germline V gene has CDR1 SNHLY and CDR2 FYNNEI. This CDR3 is 12 amino acids long. V lost 11 bases and J 2 bases, leaving 13 bases between the germline ends.

V gene TRBV5-1 combines with J gene TRBJ2-3, with a tentative D call TRBD2 (7 bases). The CDR3 length is 19 residues. V shed 5 bases and J shed 0 bases, with 25 bases lying between them. Germline CDR1 and CDR2: SGHRS and YFSETQ. The CDR3 loop is CASRPILGGKQGSTDTQYF. DNA of the CDR3: TGCGCCAGCAGACCCATTCTGGGGGGGAAACAGGGTAGCACAGATACGCAGTATTTT.

In regard to this clone: Other DNA sequences of this sample code for an identical CDR3. The chain uses TRBV6-4 and TRBJ2-1, with 7 bases identical to TRBD2. The CDR3 spans 15 residues. J gave up 3 bases and V 0 bases, and 2 bases lay outside the gene matches. CDR1 MRHNA and CDR2 SNTAGT come from the germline V gene. The chain's CDR3 is CASSDSGGDYNEQFF. Written as DNA, the CDR3 is TGTGCCAGCAGTGACTCGGGGGGGGACTACAATGAGCAGTTCTTC.

The rearrangement uses TRBV12-5 and TRBJ1-2; no clear D gene. The V gene's germline CDR1 is LGHNT and CDR2 FRNRAP. V gave up 5 bases and J gave up 4 bases, with 5 bases separating them. The CDR3 is 11 residues long. CDR3 region: CASGPLYGYTF. CDR3 in DNA: TGTGCTAGTGGTCCCCTCTATGGCTACACCTTC.

The chain recombines TRBV18 with TRBJ1-4; D remains ambiguous. The CDR3 covers 14 residues. V lost 8 bases, J lost 4 bases, and 14 bases lay in between. Per the germline V gene, CDR1 is KGHSH and CDR2 is LQKENI. In DNA form, the CDR3 reads TGTGCCAGCCTCCCCGGCGGGGTTAATGAAAAACTGTTTTTT. Encoded protein: CASLPGGVNEKLFF.

The CDR3 protein is CASSQGKATGLSYEQYF. The CDR3, as DNA: TGCGCCAGCAGCCAAGGCAAAGCGACAGGGCTTTCCTACGAGCAGTACTTC. The chain links TRBV4-1 to TRBJ2-7; 7 bases align to TRBD1. With V trimmed by 1 base and J by 1 base, 10 bases remained unmatched. The CDR3 length is 17 residues. Germline CDR1 MGHRA, CDR2 YSYEKL.

This clone has only a few counts. CDR3 coding DNA: TGTGCCAGCAGCCCCAGCCGGACACAAGTCGAGACCCAGTACTTC. This encodes CASSPSRTQVETQYF. The chain links TRBV13 to TRBJ2-5, with D tentatively TRBD1 (5 bases). The CDR3 has 15 residues. Per germline, CDR1 PRHDT and CDR2 FYEKMQ (reference sequence). Trimming removed 5 bases from V and 5 bases from J, with 18 bases in between. The full variable domain, completed using reference TRBV13 and TRBJ2-5, is AAGVIQSPRHLIKEKRETATLKCYPIPRHDTVYWYQQGPGQDPQFLISFYEKMQSDKGSIPDRFSAQQFSDYHSELNMSSLELGDSALYFCASSPSRTQVETQYFGPGTRLLVL.

The chain uses TRBV9 and TRBJ2-1, with D possibly TRBD2 on 6 matching bases. The germline V gene has CDR1 SGDLS and CDR2 YYNGEE. The ends were cut back, 4 bases at V and 1 base at J, with 12 bases in the middle. The CDR3 length is 15 residues. The CDR3, as DNA: TGTGCCAGCAGCCCACGGGAGAAGTCCTACAATGAGCAGTTCTTC. Translation: CASSPREKSYNEQFF.

The chain recombines TRBV18 with TRBJ2-5, with D perhaps TRBD2 (5 bases). The V and J ends lost 2 bases and 1 base respectively, with 14 bases between them. Germline V CDR1 and CDR2: KGHSH, LQKENI. The CDR3 loop spans 16 amino acids. The CDR3 coding sequence is TGTGCCAGCTCACCATGGCTAGCCCACCCCCAAGAGACCCAGTACTTC. Amino acid sequence: CASSPWLAHPQETQYF.